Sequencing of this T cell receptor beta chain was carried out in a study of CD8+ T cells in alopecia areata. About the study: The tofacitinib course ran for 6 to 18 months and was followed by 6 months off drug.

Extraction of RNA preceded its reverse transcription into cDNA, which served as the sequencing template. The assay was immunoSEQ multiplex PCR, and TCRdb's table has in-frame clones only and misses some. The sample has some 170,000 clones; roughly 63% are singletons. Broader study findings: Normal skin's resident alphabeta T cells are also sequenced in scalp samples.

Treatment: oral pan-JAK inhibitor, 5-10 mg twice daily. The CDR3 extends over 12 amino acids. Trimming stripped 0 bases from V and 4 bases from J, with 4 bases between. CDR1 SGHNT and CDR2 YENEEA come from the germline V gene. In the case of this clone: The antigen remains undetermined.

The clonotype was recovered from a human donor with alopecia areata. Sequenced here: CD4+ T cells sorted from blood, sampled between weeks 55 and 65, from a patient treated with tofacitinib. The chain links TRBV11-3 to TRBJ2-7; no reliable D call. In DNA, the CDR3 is TGTGCCAGCAGCTTAGAAGGGTACGAGCAGTACTTC. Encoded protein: CASSLEGYEQYF.